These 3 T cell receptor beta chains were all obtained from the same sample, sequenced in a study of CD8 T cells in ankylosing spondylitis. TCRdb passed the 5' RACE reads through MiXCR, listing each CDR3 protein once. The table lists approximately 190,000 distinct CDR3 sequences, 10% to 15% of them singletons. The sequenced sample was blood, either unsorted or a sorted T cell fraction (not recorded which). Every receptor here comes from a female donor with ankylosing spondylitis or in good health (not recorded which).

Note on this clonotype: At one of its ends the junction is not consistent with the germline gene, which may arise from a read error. The CDR3 DNA sequence: TGTGCCTCCAGCCCGACAGGGGCGGAGACCCAGTACTTC. Translated, it gives CASSPTGAETQYF. The chain links TRBV15 to TRBJ2-5, with TRBD1 matching over 8 bases. From germline, CDR1 is LNHNV and CDR2 YYDKDF (reference sequence). CDR3 length: 13 residues.

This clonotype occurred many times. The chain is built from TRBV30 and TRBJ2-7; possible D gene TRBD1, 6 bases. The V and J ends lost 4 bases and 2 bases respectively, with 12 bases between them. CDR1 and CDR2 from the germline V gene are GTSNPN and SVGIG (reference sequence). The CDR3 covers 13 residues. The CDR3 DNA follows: TGTGCCTGGACCAGGGACATAACCTACGAGCAGTACTTC. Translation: CAWTRDITYEQYF.

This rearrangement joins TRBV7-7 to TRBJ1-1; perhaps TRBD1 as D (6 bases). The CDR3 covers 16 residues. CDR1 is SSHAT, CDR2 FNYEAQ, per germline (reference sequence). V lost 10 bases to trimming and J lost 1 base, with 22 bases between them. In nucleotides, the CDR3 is TGTGCCACAAGTCCACGGATCCAGGGGAAGAACACTGAAGCTTTCTTT. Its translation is CATSPRIQGKNTEAFF. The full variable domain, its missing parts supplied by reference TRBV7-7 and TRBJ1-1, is GAGVSQSPRYKVTKRGQDVTLRCDPISSHATLYWYQQALGQGPEFLTYFNYEAQPDKSGLPSDRFSAERPEGSISTLTIQRTEQRDSAMYRCATSPRIQGKNTEAFFGQGTRLTVV.